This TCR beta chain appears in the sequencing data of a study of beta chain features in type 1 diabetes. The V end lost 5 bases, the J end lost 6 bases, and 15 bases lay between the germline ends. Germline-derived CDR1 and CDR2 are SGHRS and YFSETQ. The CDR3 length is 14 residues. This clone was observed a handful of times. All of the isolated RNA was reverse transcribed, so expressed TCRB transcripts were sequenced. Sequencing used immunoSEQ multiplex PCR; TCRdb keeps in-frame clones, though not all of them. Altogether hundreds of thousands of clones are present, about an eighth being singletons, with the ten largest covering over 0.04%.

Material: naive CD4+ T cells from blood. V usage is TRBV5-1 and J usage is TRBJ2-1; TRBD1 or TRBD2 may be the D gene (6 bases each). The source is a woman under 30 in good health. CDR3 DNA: TGCGCCAGCAGTGGGGGGCCAGGAAGCAATGAGCAGTTCTTC. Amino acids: CASSGGPGSNEQFF.